This section outlines one TCR beta chain sequence together with its context. Its specificity is unknown. This may come from a read error, since a much larger clone is one base off. The CDR3 spans 15 residues. Per the germline V gene, CDR1 is LGHDT and CDR2 is YNNKEL (reference sequence). These data are taken from a study of response to subunit inactivated influenza vaccine. Study-wide points: New T cells are recruited in small numbers by each seasonal influenza vaccination, according to the authors' suggestion.

TCRdb reanalysed the RT-PCR reads using MiXCR and keeps one entry per CDR3 protein. The table includes about 570,000 distinct CDR3 sequences, about 10% detected once. These data are also associated with another study on T cells expressing NK-cell markers. That investigation notes: A 5'RACE template switching approach incorporating UMIs was used to make TCR beta cDNA. Investigators obtained TCR beta repertoires from sorted CD3+CD56+NKG2C+, CD3+CD56+NKG2C- and CD3+CD56-NKG2C+ T cells. Leadership of the CD3+CD56-NKG2C+ fraction also belonged to these clonotypes in a handful of donors.

This material consisted of PBMCs from blood, taken on the day of vaccination. The gene calls are TRBV3-1 and TRBJ2-1; the D is unclear. This TCR was recovered from a man aged 45-60 years who received an inactivated influenza vaccine. The CDR3 nucleotides read TGTGCCAGAAGCCAAGGCCCCCAAGTATACAATGAGCAGTTCTTC. This sequence encodes CARSQGPQVYNEQFF.